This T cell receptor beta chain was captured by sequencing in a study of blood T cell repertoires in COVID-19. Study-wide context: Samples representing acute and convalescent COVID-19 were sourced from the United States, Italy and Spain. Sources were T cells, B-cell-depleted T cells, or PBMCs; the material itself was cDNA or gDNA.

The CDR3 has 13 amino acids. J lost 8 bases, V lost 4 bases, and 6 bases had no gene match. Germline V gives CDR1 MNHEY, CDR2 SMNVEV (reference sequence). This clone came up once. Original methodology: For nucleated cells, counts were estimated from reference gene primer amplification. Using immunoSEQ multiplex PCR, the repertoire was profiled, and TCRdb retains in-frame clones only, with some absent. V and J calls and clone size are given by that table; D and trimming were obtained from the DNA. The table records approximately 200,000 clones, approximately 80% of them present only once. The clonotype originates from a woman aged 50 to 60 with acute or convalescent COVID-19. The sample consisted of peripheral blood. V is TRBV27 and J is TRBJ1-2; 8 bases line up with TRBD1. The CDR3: CASSSQGALGYTF. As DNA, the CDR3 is TGTGCCAGCAGTTCCCAGGGGGCGCTGGGCTACACCTTC.